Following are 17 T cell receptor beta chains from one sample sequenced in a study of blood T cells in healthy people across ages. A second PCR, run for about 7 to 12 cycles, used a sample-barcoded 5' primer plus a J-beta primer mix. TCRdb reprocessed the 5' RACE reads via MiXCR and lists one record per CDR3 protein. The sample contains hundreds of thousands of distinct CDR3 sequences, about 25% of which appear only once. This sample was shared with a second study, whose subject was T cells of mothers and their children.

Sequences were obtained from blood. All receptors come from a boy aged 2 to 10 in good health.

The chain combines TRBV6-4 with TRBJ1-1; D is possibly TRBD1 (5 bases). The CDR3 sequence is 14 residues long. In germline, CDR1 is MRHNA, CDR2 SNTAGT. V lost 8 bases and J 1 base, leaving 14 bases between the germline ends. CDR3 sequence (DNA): TGTGCCAGCTCCAAGGGACCGGAGAACACTGAAGCTTTCTTT. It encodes CASSKGPENTEAFF.

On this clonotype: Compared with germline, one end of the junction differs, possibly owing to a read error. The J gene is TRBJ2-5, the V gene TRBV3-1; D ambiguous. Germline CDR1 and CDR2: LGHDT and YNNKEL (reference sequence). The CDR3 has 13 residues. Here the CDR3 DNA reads TGTGCCAGCAGTCAAGCTCCGTGGGAGACCCAGTACTTC. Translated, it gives CASSQAPWETQYF.

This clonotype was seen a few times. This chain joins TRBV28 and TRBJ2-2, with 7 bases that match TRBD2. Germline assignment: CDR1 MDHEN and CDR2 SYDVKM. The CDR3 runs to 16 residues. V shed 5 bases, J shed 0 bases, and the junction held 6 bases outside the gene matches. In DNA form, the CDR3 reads TGTGCCAGCAGTCGCCTAGCGGCCGCGAACACCGGGGAGCTGTTTTTT. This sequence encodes CASSRLAAANTGELFF.

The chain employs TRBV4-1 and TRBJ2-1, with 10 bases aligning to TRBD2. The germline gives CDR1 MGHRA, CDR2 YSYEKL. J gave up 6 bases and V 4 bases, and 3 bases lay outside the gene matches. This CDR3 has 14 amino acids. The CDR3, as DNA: TGCGCCAGCAGCCTGGGACTAGCGAGCAATGAGCAGTTCTTC. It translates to CASSLGLASNEQFF.

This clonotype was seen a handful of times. In DNA, the CDR3 is TGTGCCAGCAGTTTCTCAGCGGGCTCTGGGGCCAACGTCCTGACTTTC. Its translation is CASSFSAGSGANVLTF. The gene calls are TRBV6-4 and TRBJ2-6; possible D gene TRBD2, 6 bases. V was clipped by 5 bases and J by 0 bases, with 11 bases between them. The germline V gene has CDR1 MRHNA and CDR2 SNTAGT. The CDR3 spans 16 residues.

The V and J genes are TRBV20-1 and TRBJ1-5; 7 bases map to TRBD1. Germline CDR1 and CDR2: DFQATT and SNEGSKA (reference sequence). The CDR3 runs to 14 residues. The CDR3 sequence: CSGEEGARDQPQHF. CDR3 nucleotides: TGCAGCGGCGAAGAGGGGGCAAGGGATCAGCCCCAGCATTTT.

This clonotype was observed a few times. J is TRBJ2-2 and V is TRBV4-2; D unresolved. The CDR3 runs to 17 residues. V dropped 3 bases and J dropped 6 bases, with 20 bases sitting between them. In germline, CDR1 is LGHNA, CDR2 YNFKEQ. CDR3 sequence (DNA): TGTGCCAGCAGCCAGTCCACGGGCAGCCAAAGTTCCGGGGAGCTGTTTTTT. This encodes CASSQSTGSQSSGELFF.

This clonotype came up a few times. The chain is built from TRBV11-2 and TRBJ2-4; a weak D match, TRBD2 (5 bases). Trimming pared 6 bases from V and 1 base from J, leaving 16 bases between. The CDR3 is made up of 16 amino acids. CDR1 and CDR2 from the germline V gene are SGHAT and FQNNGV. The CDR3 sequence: CASSSLAGRAKNIQYF. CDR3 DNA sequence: TGTGCCAGCAGTTCCCTCGCGGGCAGGGCCAAAAACATTCAGTACTTC.

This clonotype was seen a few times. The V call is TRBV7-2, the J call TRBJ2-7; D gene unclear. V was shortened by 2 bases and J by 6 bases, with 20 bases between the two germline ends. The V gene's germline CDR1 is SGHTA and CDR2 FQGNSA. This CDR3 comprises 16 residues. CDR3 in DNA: TGTGCCAGCAGCTTATTTAGCCGAAGATCTACGGGCGAGCAGTACTTC. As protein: CASSLFSRRSTGEQYF.

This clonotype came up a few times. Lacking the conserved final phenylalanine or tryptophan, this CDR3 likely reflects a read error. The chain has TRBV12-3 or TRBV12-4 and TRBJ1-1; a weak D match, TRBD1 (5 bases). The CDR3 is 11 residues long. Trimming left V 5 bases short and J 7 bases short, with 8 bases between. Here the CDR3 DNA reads TGTGCCAGCAGTACTAGGGGTGAAGCTTTCCTT. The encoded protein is CASSTRGEAFL.

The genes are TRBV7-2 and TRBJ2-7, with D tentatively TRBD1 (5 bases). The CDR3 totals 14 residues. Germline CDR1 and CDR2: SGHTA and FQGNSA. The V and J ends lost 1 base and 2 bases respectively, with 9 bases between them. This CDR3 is CASSLGVRAYEQYF. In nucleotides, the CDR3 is TGTGCCAGCAGCTTAGGGGTCAGGGCCTACGAGCAGTACTTC. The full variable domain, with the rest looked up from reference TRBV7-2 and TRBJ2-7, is GAGVSQSPSNKVTEKGKDVELRCDPISGHTALYWYRQSLGQGLEFLIYFQGNSAPDKSGLPSDRFSAERTGGSVSTLTIQRTQQEDSAVYLCASSLGVRAYEQYFGPGTRLTVT.

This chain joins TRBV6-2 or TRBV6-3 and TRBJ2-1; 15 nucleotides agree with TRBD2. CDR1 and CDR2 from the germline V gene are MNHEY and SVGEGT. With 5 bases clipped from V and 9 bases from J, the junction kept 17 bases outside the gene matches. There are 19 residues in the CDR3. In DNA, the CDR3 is TGTGCCAGCAGTGCATCCGGGACTAGCGGGAGGTACTTTCACGGTGAGCAGTTCTTC. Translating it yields CASSASGTSGRYFHGEQFF.

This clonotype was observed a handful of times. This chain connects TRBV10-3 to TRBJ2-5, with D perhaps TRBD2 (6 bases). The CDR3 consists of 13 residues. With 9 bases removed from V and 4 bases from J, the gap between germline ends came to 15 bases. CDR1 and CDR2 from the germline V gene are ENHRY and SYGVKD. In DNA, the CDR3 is TGTGCCATAAAGAATGCGGGGACAGAGACCCAGTACTTC. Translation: CAIKNAGTETQYF.

The CDR3 region is CASSFGGSELGETQYF. CDR3 sequence (DNA): TGTGCCAGCAGTTTCGGAGGGTCAGAACTTGGGGAGACCCAGTACTTC. The rearrangement links TRBV12-3 or TRBV12-4 to TRBJ2-7; tentative D call: TRBD2 (6 bases). The J call is in doubt because the DNA end fits TRBJ2-5 better. CDR3 length: 16 amino acids.

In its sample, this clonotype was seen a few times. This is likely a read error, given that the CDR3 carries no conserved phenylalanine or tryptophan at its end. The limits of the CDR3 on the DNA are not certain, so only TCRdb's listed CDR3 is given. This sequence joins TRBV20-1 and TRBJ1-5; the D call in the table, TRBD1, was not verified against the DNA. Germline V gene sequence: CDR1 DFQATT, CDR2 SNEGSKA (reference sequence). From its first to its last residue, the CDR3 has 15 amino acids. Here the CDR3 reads CSARRAGARDRSLLV.

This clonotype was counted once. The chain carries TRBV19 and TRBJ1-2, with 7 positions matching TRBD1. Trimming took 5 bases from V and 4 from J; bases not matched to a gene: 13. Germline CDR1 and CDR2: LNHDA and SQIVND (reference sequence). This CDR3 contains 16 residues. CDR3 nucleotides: TGTGCCAGTAGTTGGGTTTTCGGGGACAGATCCTATGGCTACACCTTC. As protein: CASSWVFGDRSYGYTF. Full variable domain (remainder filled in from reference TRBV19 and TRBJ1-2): DGGITQSPKYLFRKEGQNVTLSCEQNLNHDAMYWYRQDPGQGLRLIYYSQIVNDFQKGDIAEGYSVSREKKESFPLTVTSAQKNPTAFYLCASSWVFGDRSYGYTFGSGTRLTVV.

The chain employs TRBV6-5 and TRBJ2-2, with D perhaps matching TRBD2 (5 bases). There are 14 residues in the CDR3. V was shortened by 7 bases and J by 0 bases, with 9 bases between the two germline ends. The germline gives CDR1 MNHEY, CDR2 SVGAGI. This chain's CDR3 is CASTRGTNTGELFF. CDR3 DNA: TGTGCCAGCACCAGAGGGACGAACACCGGGGAGCTGTTTTTT.